These T cell receptor beta chains were read from a single sample in a study of cytomegalovirus exposure and HLA in healthy donors. Clones were sequenced by immunoSEQ multiplex PCR, and TCRdb holds only the in-frame ones, with some missing. The repertoire consists of about 240,000 clones, with 82% occurring once and the leading ten covering around 5.7%. The sequencing sample was made of PBMCs. All receptors derive from a woman aged 40 to 50 in good health and CMV-seropositive. CDR3s include the opening cysteine and the closing phenylalanine or tryptophan. Fields, in order: J gene, D gene, clone size, V gene, CDR3 DNA, CDR3 protein. D genes are given only for firm matches. Clone size, where shown, is once, few, many, or a class for clones that have expanded.

>TRBJ2-3|NA|NA|TRBV6-6
TGTGCCAGCAGTTTCACAGGAAGCGCAGATACGCAGTATTTT
CASSFTGSADTQYF
>TRBJ2-5|TRBD1|NA|TRBV5-1
TGCGCCAGCAGCCCTACAGGGGGCGCAGAGACCCAGTACTTC
CASSPTGGAETQYF
>TRBJ2-1|NA|NA|TRBV2
TGTGCCAGCAGTGTACAGGGATGGGATGAGCAGTTCTTC
CASSVQGWDEQFF
>TRBJ2-3|NA|NA|TRBV7-9
TGTGCCAGCAGCTTTCCCAGACAGACTAGCACAGATACGCAGTATTTT
CASSFPRQTSTDTQYF
>TRBJ2-5|TRBD1|NA|TRBV4-1
TGCGCCAGCAGTTCGGGACAGGGGGAGACCCAGTACTTC
CASSSGQGETQYF
>TRBJ1-5|TRBD1|NA|TRBV6-5
TGTGCCAGCAGTGGGACAGGCCTCGGGCCCCAGCATTTT
CASSGTGLGPQHF
>TRBJ2-1|NA|NA|TRBV4-1
TGCGCCAGCAGCCAAGCCTTGAATAGGGGGGGGTCCTACAATGAGCAGTTCTTC
CASSQALNRGGSYNEQFF
>TRBJ2-1|TRBD2|NA|TRBV14
TGTGCCAGCACCGCAAACGGAAGAGTAGCGGGAGTCTCAGGGAATGAGCAGTTCTTC
CASTANGRVAGVSGNEQFF
>TRBJ2-2|TRBD2|NA|TRBV5-4
TGTGCCAGCAGCAGGGGGACTAGCGGGAGCGGGGAGCTGTTTTTT
CASSRGTSGSGELFF
>TRBJ1-4|TRBD1|NA|TRBV6-6
TGTGCCAGCAGCCCCACAGGGGGCTGGGAAAAACTGTTTTTT
CASSPTGGWEKLFF
>TRBJ1-1|TRBD1|NA|TRBV19
TGTGCCAGTAGTGGGTCGGGACAGTATGGTGAAGCTTTCTTT
CASSGSGQYGEAFF
>TRBJ2-2|NA|once|TRBV10-3
TGTGCCATCAGTGGGACTAACGCGAACACCGGGGAGCTGTTTTTT
CAISGTNANTGELFF
>TRBJ2-7|TRBD2|NA|TRBV5-5
TGTGCCAGCAGCTTGGAGGTAGCGGGAGTCTACGAGCAGTACTTC
CASSLEVAGVYEQYF
>TRBJ1-1|TRBD1|NA|TRBV19
TGTGCCAGTAGACACCGAGGGGACAGGGATAACACTGAAGCTTTCTTT
CASRHRGDRDNTEAFF
>TRBJ1-2|TRBD1|once|TRBV19
TGTGCCAGTACTCGACAGGGAGACTATGGCTACACCTTC
CASTRQGDYGYTF
>TRBJ2-1|NA|NA|TRBV6-1
TGTGCCAGCAGTGATTGGGGGGACGGACACAATGAGCAGTTCTTC
CASSDWGDGHNEQFF
>TRBJ2-7|NA|NA|TRBV9
TGTGCCAGCAGCGGGGGGGGCGCAGCCTCATACGAGCAGTACTTC
CASSGGGAASYEQYF
>TRBJ2-1|NA|NA|TRBV2
TGTGCCAGCGGCTCTAGCCGCGGTGAGCAGTTCTTC
CASGSSRGEQFF
>TRBJ2-3|NA|NA|TRBV30
TGTGCCTGGAGGGACTATACCGATACGCAGTATTTT
CAWRDYTDTQYF
>TRBJ1-1|NA|NA|TRBV20-1
TGCAGTGCTAGAAGGGGATCTGAAGCTTTCTTT
CSARRGSEAFF
>TRBJ2-3|TRBD2|NA|TRBV30
TGTGCCTGGAGAGCCGGGACTAGTAGAGCAGATACGCAGTATTTT
CAWRAGTSRADTQYF
>TRBJ1-1|TRBD1|NA|TRBV19
TGTGCCAGTAGTGCACCGGGACAGGGGGCGACTGAAGCTTTCTTT
CASSAPGQGATEAFF
>TRBJ2-7|TRBD1|NA|TRBV10-3
TGTGCCATCAGAACGGGACAGGGCTCCTACGAGCAGTACTTC
CAIRTGQGSYEQYF
>TRBJ1-1|NA|NA|TRBV12-5
TGTGCTAGTGGTCCGGGACACCGCACTGAAGCTTTCTTT
CASGPGHRTEAFF
>TRBJ2-1|TRBD2|NA|TRBV6-1
TGTGCCAGCACTGAACTAGCGGGAGGAAACAATGAGCAGTTCTTC
CASTELAGGNNEQFF
>TRBJ2-3|TRBD2|NA|TRBV10-2
TGCGCCAGCAGTAAACTAGCGGGAGACACAGATACGCAGTATTTT
CASSKLAGDTDTQYF
>TRBJ2-5|NA|NA|TRBV12-5
TGTGCTAGTGGTTTATCAGGGGATGGGACCCAGTACTTC
CASGLSGDGTQYF
>TRBJ2-1|TRBD2|NA|TRBV7-2
TGTGCCAGCAGCTGGGGACTAGACGTCGATGAGCAGTTCTTC
CASSWGLDVDEQFF
>TRBJ1-3|TRBD1|NA|TRBV10-3
TGTGCCATCAGTTGGGACAGGGGCTCTGGAAACACCATATATTTT
CAISWDRGSGNTIYF
>TRBJ1-2|TRBD1|NA|TRBV5-1
TGCGCCAGCAGCTCGGCGACAGGGAACTATGGCTACACCTTC
CASSSATGNYGYTF
>TRBJ1-1|NA|NA|TRBV4-3
TGCGCCAGCAGCCGCGGCGGGGGAACGAACACTGAAGCTTTCTTT
CASSRGGGTNTEAFF
>TRBJ2-7|NA|NA|TRBV6-5
TGTGCCAGCAGTTACGGAGGGAACGAGCAGTACTTC
CASSYGGNEQYF
>TRBJ2-7|TRBD2|few|TRBV7-3
TGTGCCAGCAGCCCCGGACTAGCGGGGGGGAGCGAGCAGTACTTC
CASSPGLAGGSEQYF
>TRBJ1-2|TRBD1|NA|TRBV7-9
TGTGCCAGCAGCCCGGAGACAGGGAATGGCTACACCTTC
CASSPETGNGYTF
>TRBJ2-4|NA|NA|TRBV30
TGTGCCTGGAGTGTTACCCTAAACCTAGCCAAAAACATTCAGTACTTC
CAWSVTLNLAKNIQYF
>TRBJ2-5|TRBD1|NA|TRBV6-6
TGTGCCAGCAGTTACTCGACAGGGGGCGCAGAGACCCAGTACTTC
CASSYSTGGAETQYF
>TRBJ2-7|NA|NA|TRBV6-6
TGTGCCAGCCAAAGTGCAGCCTACGAGCAGTACTTC
CASQSAAYEQYF
>TRBJ2-7|NA|NA|TRBV30
TGTGCCTGGAGTCAAGGGGGTCCCTACGAGCAGTACTTC
CAWSQGGPYEQYF
>TRBJ2-7|NA|NA|TRBV11-2
TGTGCCAGCAGCTTAATCCGGGACACTCGGGAGCAGTACTTC
CASSLIRDTREQYF
>TRBJ1-1|NA|NA|TRBV13
TGTGCCAGCAGCTCCCGGACTGCGAACACTGAAGCTTTCTTT
CASSSRTANTEAFF
>TRBJ2-3|TRBD2|NA|TRBV9
TGTGCCAGCAGCGTAGCGGGGCGGCGGGAGGTCACAGATACGCAGTATTTT
CASSVAGRREVTDTQYF
>TRBJ1-5|NA|NA|TRBV5-1
TGCGCCAGCAGCTTGGAAGTCGGGCAGCCCCAGCATTTT
CASSLEVGQPQHF